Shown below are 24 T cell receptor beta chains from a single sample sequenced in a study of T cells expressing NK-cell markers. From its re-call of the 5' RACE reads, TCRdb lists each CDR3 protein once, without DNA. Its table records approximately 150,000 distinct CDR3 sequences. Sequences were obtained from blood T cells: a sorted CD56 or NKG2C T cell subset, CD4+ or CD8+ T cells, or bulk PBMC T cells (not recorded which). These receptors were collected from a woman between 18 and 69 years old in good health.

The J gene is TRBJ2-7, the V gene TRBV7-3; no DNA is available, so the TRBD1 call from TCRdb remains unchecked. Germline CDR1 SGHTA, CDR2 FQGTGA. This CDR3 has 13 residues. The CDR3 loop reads CASSSNGGYEQYF.

CDR3 in amino acids: CSVELAGYGYTF. The rearrangement joins TRBV29-1 to TRBJ1-2. Per the germline V gene, CDR1 is SQVTM and CDR2 is ANQGSEA. The CDR3 runs to 12 residues.

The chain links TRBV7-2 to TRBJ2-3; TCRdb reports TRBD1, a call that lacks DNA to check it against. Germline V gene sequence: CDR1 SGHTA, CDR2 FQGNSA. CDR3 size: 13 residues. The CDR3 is CASSLSGADTQYF.

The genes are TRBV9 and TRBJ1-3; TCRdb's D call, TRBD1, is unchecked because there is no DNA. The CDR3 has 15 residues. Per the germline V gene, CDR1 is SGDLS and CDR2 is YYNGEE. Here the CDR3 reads CASSVRGFSGNTIYF. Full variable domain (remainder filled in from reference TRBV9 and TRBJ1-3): DSGVTQTPKHLITATGQRVTLRCSPRSGDLSVYWYQQSLDQGLQFLIQYYNGEERAKGNILERFSAQQFPDLHSELNLSSLELGDSALYFCASSVRGFSGNTIYFGEGSWLTVV.

CDR3 loop: CSPTPTDTQYF. V is TRBV20-1 and J is TRBJ2-3. CDR1 DFQATT and CDR2 SNEGSKA come from the germline V gene (reference sequence). There are 11 residues in the CDR3.

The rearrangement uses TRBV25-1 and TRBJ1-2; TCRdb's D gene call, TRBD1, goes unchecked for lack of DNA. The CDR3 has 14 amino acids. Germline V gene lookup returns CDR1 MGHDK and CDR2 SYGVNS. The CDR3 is CASNDETGGYGYTF.

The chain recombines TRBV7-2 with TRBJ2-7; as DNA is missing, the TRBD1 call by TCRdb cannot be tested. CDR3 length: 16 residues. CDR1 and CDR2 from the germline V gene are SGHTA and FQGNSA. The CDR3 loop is CASSSGGAGGVYEQYF.

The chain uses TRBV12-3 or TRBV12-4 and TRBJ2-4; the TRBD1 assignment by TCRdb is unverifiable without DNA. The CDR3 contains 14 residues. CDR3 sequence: CASAAWGGENIQYF.

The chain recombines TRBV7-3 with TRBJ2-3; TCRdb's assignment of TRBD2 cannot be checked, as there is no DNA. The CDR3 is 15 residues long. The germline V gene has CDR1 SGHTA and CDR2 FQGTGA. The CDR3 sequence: CASSSELAGSDTQYF.

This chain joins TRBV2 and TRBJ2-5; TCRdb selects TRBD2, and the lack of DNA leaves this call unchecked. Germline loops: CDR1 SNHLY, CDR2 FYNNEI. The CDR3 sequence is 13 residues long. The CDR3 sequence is CASSGTSLETQYF.

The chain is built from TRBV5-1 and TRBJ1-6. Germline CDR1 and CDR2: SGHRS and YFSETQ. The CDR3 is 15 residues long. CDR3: CASSLDPNYNSPLHF.

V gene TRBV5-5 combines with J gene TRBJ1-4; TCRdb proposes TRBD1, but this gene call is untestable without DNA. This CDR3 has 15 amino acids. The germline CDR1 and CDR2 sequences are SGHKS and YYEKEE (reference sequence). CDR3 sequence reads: CASSLTGQYVEKLFF.

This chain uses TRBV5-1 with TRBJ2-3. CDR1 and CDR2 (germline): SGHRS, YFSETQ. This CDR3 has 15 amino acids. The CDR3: CASSYGQGRTDTQYF.

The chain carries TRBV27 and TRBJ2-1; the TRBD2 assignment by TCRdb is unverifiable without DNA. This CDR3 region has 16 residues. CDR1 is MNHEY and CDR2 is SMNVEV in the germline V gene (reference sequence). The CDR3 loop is CASRDPSGRDYNEQFF.

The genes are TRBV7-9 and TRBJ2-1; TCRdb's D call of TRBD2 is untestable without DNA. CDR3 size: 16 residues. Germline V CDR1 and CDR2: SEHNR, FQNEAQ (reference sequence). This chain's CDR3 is CASSSTLTSVNNEQFF.

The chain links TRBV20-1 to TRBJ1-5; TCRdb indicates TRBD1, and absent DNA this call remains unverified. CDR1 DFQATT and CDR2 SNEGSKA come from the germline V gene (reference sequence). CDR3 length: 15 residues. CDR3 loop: CSASLQGGSNQPQHF.

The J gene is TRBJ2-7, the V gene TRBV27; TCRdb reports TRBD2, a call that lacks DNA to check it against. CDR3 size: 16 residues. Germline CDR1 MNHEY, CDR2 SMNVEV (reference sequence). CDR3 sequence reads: CASSSMRLAGENEQYF.

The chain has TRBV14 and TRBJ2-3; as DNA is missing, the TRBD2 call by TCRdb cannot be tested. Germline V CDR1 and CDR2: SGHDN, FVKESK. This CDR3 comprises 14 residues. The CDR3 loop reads CASSQEGSWDTQYF. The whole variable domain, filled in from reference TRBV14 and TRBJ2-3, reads EAGVTQFPSHSVIEKGQTVTLRCDPISGHDNLYWYRRVMGKEIKFLLHFVKESKQDESGMPNNRFLAERTGGTYSTLKVQPAELEDSGVYFCASSQEGSWDTQYFGPGTRLTVL.

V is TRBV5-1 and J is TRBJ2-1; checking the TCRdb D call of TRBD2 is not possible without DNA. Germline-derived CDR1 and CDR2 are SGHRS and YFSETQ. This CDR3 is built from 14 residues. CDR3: CASPGGRRNNEQFF.

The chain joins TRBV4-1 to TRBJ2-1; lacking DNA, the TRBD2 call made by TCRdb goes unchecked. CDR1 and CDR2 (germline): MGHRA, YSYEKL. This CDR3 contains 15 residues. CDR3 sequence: CASSQFGGRNNEQFF.

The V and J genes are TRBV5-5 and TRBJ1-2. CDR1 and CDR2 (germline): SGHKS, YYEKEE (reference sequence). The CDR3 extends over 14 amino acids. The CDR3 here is CASSQLAGRYGYTF. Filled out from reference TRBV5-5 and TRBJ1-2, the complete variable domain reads DAGVTQSPTHLIKTRGQQVTLRCSPISGHKSVSWYQQVLGQGPQFIFQYYEKEERGRGNFPDRFSARQFPNYSSELNVNALLLGDSALYLCASSQLAGRYGYTFGSGTRLTVV.

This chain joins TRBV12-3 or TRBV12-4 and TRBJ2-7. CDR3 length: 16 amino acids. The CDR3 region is CASRLQPSASPYEQYF.

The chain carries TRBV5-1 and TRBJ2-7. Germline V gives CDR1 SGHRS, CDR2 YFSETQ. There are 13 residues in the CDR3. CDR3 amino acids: CASSLESVGEQYF.

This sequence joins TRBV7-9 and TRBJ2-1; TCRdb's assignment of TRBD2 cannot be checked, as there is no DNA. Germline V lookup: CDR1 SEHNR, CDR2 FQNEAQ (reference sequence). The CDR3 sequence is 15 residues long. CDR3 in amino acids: CASSHGREVRNEQFF.